The TCR beta chain under discussion was sequenced for a study of control samples from healthy donors and cancer patients. The V gene's germline CDR1 is LGHNA and CDR2 YSLEER. The V gene end was trimmed by 1 base and the J gene end by 2 bases; junction bases not matched to a gene: 4. The CDR3 covers 15 residues. Produced via immunoSEQ multiplex PCR; TCRdb's table is partial and in-frame only. The sample has roughly 100,000 clones; 80% to 90% are singletons. The TCR originated in a man aged 25-45 years in good health. The rearrangement joins TRBV4-3 to TRBJ1-1; 7 positions match TRBD1. The sample comprised blood. The CDR3 here is CASSQVEGANTEAFF. The CDR3 DNA sequence: TGCGCCAGCAGCCAAGTTGAGGGGGCTAACACTGAAGCTTTCTTT.